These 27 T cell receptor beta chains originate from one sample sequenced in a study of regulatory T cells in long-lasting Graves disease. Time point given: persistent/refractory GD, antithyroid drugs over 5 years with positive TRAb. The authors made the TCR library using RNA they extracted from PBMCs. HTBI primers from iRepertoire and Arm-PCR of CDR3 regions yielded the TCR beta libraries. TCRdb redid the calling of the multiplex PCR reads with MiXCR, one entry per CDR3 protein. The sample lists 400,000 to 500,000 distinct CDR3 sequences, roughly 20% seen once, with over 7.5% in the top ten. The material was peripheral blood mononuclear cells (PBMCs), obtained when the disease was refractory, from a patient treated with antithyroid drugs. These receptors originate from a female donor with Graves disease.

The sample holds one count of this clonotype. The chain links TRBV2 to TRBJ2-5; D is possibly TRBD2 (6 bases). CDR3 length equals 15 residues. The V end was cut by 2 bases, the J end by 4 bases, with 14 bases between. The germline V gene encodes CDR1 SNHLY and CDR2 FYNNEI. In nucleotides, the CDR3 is TGTGCCAGCAGTGAAAGGCCAGGGAGGACAGAGACCCAGTACTTC. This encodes CASSERPGRTETQYF. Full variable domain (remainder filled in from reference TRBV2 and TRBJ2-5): EPEVTQTPSHQVTQMGQEVILRCVPISNHLYFYWYRQILGQKVEFLVSFYNNEISEKSEIFDDQFSVERPDGSNFTLKIRSTKLEDSAMYFCASSERPGRTETQYFGPGTRLLVL.

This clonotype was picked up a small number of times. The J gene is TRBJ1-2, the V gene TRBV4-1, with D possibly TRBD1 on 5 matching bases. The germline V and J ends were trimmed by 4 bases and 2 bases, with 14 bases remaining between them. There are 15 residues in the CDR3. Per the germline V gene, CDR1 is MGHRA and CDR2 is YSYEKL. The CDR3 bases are TGCGCCAGCAGCCGCATACTCACAGGAAACTATGGCTACACCTTC. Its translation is CASSRILTGNYGYTF.

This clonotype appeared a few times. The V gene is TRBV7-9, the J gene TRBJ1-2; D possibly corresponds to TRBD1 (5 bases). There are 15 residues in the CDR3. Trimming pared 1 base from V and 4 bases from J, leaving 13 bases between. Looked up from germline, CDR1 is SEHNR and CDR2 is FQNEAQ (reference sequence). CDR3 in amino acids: CASSLGLGASYGYTF. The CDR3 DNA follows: TGTGCCAGCAGCTTAGGCCTCGGGGCTAGCTATGGCTACACCTTC.

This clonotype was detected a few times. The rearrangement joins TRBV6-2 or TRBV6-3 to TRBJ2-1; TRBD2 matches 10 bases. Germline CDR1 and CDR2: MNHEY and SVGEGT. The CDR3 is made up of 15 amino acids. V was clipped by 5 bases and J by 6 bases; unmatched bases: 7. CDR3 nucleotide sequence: TGTGCCAGCAGTGACGCAGCGGGAGGGCTCAATGAGCAGTTCTTC. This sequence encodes CASSDAAGGLNEQFF.

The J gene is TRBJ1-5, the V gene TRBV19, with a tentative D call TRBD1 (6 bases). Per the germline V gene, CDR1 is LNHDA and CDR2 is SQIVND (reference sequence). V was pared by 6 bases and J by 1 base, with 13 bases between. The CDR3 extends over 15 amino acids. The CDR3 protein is CASRRDRSSNQPQHF. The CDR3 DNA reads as TGTGCCAGTAGGAGAGACAGGTCCAGCAATCAGCCCCAGCATTTT.

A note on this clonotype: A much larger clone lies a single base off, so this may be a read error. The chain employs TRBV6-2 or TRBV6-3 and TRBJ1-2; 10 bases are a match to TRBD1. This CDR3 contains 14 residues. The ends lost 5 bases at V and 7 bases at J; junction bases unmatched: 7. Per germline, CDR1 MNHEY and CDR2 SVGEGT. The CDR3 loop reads CASSLLRDRGGYTF. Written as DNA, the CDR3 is TGTGCCAGCAGTCTCCTCCGGGACAGGGGTGGCTACACCTTC.

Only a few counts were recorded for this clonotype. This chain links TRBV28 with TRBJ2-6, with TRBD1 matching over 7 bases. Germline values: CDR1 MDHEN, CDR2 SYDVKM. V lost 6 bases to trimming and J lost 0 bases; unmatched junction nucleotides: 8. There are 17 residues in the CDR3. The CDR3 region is CASRYRGPHSGANVLTF. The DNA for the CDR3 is TGTGCCAGCAGGTACAGGGGCCCACACTCTGGGGCCAACGTCCTGACTTTC.

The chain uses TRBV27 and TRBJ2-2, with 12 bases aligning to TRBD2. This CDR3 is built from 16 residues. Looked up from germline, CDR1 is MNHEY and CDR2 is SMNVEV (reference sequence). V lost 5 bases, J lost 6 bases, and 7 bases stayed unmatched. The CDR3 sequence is CASSPRASGRAGELFF. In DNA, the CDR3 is TGTGCCAGCAGTCCTCGGGCTAGCGGGAGGGCCGGGGAGCTGTTTTTT.

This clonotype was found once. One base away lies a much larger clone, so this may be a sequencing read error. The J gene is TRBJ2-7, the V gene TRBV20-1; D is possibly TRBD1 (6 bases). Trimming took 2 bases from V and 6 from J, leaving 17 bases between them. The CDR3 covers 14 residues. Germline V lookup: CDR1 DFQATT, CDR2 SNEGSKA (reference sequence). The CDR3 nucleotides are TGCAGTGCTAGATCGGCCAGGGACACCTGCGAGCAGTACTTC. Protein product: CSARSARDTCEQYF.

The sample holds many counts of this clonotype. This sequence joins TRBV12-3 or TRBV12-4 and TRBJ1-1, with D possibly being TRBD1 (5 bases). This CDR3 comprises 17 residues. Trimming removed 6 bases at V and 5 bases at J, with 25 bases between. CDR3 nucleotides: TGTGCCAGCAGACCTACAGTCACCTCTTGGGGGTCGACTGAAGCTTTCTTT. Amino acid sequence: CASRPTVTSWGSTEAFF.

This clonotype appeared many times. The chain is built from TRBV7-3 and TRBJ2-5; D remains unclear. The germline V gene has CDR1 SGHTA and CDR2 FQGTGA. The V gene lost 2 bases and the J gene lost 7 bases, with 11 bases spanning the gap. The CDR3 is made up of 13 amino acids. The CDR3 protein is CASSLLASGTQYF. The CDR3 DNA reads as TGTGCCAGCAGCTTATTGGCTTCGGGGACCCAGTACTTC.

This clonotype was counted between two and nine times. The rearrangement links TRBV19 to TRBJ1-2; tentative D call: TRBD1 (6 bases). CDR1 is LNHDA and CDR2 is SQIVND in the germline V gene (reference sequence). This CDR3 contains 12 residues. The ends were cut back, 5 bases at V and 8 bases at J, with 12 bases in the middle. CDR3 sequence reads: CASSPQGRGYTF. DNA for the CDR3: TGTGCCAGTAGTCCACAGGGTCGCGGCTACACCTTC. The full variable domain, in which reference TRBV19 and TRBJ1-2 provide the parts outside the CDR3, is DGGITQSPKYLFRKEGQNVTLSCEQNLNHDAMYWYRQDPGQGLRLIYYSQIVNDFQKGDIAEGYSVSREKKESFPLTVTSAQKNPTAFYLCASSPQGRGYTFGSGTRLTVV.

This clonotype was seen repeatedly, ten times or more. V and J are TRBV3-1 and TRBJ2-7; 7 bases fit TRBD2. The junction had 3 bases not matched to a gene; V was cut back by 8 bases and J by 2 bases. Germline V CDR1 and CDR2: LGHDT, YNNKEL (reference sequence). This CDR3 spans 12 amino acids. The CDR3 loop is CASEGLAYEQYF. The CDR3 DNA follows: TGTGCCAGCGAAGGACTAGCCTACGAGCAGTACTTC.

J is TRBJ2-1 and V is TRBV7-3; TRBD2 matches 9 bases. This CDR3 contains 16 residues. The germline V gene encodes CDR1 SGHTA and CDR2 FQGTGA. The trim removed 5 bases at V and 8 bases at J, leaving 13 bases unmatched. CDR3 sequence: CASSPGVLAGRDEQFF. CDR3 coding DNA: TGTGCCAGCAGCCCAGGGGTCCTAGCGGGACGGGATGAGCAGTTCTTC.

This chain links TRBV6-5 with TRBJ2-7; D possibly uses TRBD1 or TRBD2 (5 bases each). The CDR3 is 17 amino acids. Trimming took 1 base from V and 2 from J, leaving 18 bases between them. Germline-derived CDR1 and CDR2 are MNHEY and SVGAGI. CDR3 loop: CASSYFGPGTNAYEQYF. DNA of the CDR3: TGTGCCAGCAGTTACTTCGGTCCAGGGACCAACGCCTACGAGCAGTACTTC.

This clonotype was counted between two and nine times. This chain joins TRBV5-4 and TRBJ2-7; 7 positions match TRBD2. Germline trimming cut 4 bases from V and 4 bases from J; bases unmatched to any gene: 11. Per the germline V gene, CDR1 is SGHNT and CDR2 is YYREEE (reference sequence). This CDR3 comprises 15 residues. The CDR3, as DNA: TGTGCCAGCAGCATCTTTAGGGGAGGGCTATACGAGCAGTACTTC. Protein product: CASSIFRGGLYEQYF. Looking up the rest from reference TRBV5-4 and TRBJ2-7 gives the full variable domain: ETGVTQSPTHLIKTRGQQVTLRCSSQSGHNTVSWYQQALGQGPQFIFQYYREEENGRGNFPPRFSGLQFPNYSSELNVNALELDDSALYLCASSIFRGGLYEQYFGPGTRLTVT.

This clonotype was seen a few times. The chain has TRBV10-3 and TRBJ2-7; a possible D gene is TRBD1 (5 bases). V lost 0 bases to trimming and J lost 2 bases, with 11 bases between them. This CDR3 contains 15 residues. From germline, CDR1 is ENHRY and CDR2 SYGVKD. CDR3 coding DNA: TGTGCCATCAGTGAGTCGACAGAGAGCCCCTACGAGCAGTACTTC. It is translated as CAISESTESPYEQYF.

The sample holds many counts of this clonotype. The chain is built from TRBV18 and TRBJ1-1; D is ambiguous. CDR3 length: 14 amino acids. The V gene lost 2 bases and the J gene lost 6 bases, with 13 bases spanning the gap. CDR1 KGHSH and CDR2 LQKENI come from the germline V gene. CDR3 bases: TGTGCCAGCTCACCAACCGGGGTTGGACCTGAAGCTTTCTTT. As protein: CASSPTGVGPEAFF. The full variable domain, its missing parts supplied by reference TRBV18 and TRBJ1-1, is NAGVMQNPRHLVRRRGQEARLRCSPMKGHSHVYWYRQLPEEGLKFMVYLQKENIIDESGMPKERFSAEFPKEGPSILRIQQVVRGDSAAYFCASSPTGVGPEAFFGQGTRLTVV.

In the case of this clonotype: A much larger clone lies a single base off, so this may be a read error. The CDR3 sequence is CATSLAGTGDYGYTF. DNA of the CDR3: TGTGCCACCAGCTTGGCCGGGACAGGGGACTATGGCTACACCTTC. The chain joins TRBV7-2 to TRBJ1-2; 10 bases are shared with TRBD1. The CDR3 loop spans 15 amino acids. CDR1 and CDR2 (germline): SGHTA, FQGNSA.

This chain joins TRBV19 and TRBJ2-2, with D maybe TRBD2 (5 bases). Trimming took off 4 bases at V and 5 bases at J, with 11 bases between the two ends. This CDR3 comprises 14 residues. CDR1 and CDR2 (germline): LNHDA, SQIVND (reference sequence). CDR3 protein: CASSTGVRTGELFF. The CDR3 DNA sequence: TGTGCCAGTAGTACCGGGGTACGAACCGGGGAGCTGTTTTTT.

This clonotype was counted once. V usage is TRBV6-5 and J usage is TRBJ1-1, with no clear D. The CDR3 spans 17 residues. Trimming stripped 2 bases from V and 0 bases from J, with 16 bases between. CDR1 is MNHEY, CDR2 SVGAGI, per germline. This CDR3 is CASSYGRDSFMNTEAFF. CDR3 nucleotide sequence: TGTGCCAGCAGTTACGGGAGAGACTCCTTTATGAACACTGAAGCTTTCTTT.

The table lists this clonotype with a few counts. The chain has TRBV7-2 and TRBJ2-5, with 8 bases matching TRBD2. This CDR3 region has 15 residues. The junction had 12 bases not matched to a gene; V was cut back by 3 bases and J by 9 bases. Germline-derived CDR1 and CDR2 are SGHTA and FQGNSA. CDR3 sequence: CASSLGGRPKRAQYF. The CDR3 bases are TGTGCCAGCAGCTTGGGCGGGAGGCCCAAAAGGGCCCAGTACTTC.

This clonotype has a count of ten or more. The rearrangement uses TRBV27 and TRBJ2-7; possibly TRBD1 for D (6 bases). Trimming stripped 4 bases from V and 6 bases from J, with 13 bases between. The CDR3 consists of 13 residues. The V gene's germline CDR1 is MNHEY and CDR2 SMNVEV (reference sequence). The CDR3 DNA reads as TGTGCCAGCAGTTGGCTAGGGGGTGGCGAGCAGTACTTC. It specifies CASSWLGGGEQYF.

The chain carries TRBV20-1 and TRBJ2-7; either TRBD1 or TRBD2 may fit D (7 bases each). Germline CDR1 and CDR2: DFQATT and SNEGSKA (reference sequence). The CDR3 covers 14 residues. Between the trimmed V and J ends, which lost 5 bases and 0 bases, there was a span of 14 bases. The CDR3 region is CSALRGGGSYEQYF. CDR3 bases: TGCAGTGCTCTCAGGGGGGGAGGCTCCTACGAGCAGTACTTC.

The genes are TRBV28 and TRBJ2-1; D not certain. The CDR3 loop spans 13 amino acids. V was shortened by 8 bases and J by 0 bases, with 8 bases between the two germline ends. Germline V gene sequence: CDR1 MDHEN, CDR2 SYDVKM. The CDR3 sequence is CASHSSSYNEQFF. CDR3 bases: TGTGCCAGCCATTCCAGCTCCTACAATGAGCAGTTCTTC.

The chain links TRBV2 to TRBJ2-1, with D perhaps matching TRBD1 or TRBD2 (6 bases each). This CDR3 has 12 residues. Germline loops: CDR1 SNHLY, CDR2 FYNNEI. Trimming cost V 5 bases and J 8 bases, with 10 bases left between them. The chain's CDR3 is CASSWGADEQFF. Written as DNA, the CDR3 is TGTGCCAGCAGTTGGGGGGCGGATGAGCAGTTCTTC.

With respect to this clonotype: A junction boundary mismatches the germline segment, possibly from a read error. The CDR3 reads CASSIQGNGQFF. The CDR3 DNA reads TGCGCCAGCAGCATACAGGGGAATGGGCAGTTCTTC. This chain connects TRBV5-1 to TRBJ2-1, with 7 bases identical to TRBD1. Germline CDR1 and CDR2: SGHRS and YFSETQ. The CDR3 spans 12 residues.